This T cell receptor (beta chain) was identified during a study of blood T cells in healthy people across ages. Study results and limitations: Unsorted PBMCs prevented conclusive naive versus antigen-experienced comparison.

The CDR3 is 14 residues long. CDR1 LGHNA and CDR2 YSLEER come from the germline V gene. For the second PCR, which ran for about 7 to 11 cycles, a sample-barcoded 5' primer and a J-beta primer mix were used. One entry per CDR3 protein, called by TCRdb with MiXCR from the 5' RACE reads. The sample lists hundreds of thousands of distinct CDR3 sequences; roughly 52% were seen once. Of note for this clonotype: Antigen unknown. An end of the junction differs from the germline gene, which may be a read error.

Sample: blood. This TCR derives from a man between 25 and 39 years old in good health. The chain has TRBV4-3 and TRBJ2-7, with no clear D. The CDR3 is CASSQGLGSYERYF. The CDR3 region has the DNA TGCGCCAGCAGCCAAGGATTAGGCTCCTACGAGCGGTACTTC.